The 27 T cell receptor beta chains given below trace back to one sample, sequenced in a study of blood T cell repertoires in COVID-19. Clones were sequenced by immunoSEQ multiplex PCR, and TCRdb holds only the in-frame ones, with some missing. The sample includes over 350,000 clones, roughly 90% seen only once; the top ten take more than 0.85%. The sequenced material came from PBMCs or T cells enriched from blood (not recorded which). Every receptor here comes from a young woman with acute COVID-19.

This chain joins TRBV7-2 and TRBJ1-2, with TRBD1 matching 10 bases. The V segment lost 3 bases and the J segment 7 bases; nucleotides outside the gene matches: 5. Germline loops: CDR1 SGHTA, CDR2 FQGNSA. The CDR3 consists of 14 residues. The CDR3 nucleotides are TGTGCCAGCAGCTTTAAGGGACAGGGGTTTGGCTACACCTTC. Translated: CASSFKGQGFGYTF.

The count of this clone is one. The V and J genes are TRBV6-5 and TRBJ1-1; no clear D gene. The germline V gene encodes CDR1 MNHEY and CDR2 SVGAGI. V shed 6 bases and J shed 4 bases, with 12 bases lying between them. This CDR3 is 13 amino acids long. The CDR3 is CASRATSSTEAFF. CDR3 DNA sequence: TGTGCCAGCAGGGCGACGTCTAGCACTGAAGCTTTCTTT.

V is TRBV19 and J is TRBJ1-5; D is undetermined. Germline CDR1 and CDR2: LNHDA and SQIVND (reference sequence). The CDR3 consists of 15 residues. V dropped 0 bases and J dropped 0 bases, with 6 bases sitting between them. CDR3 protein: CASSIDGYSNQPQHF. CDR3 bases: TGTGCCAGTAGTATAGACGGTTATAGCAATCAGCCCCAGCATTTT.

The chain has TRBV5-5 and TRBJ1-5; D is ambiguous. V was shortened by 2 bases and J by 7 bases, with 13 bases between the two germline ends. This CDR3 has 14 amino acids. Germline-derived CDR1 and CDR2 are SGHKS and YYEKEE (reference sequence). CDR3 nucleotides: TGTGCCAGCAGCTTATATGATGGGCTACAGCCCCAGCATTTT. It codes for CASSLYDGLQPQHF.

With regard to this clone: This CDR3 is also generated by other DNA sequences in the sample. The chain links TRBV24-1 to TRBJ1-2, with TRBD1 as a possible D gene (6 bases). This CDR3 has 14 amino acids. Germline V lookup: CDR1 KGHDR, CDR2 SFDVKD. Between the trimmed V and J ends, which lost 3 bases and 3 bases, there was a span of 10 bases. CDR3 residues: CATSDLRTDYGYTF. DNA for the CDR3: TGTGCCACCAGTGATCTTCGGACAGACTATGGCTACACCTTC.

This sequence joins TRBV25-1 and TRBJ1-6; 7 bases fit TRBD1. CDR3 length: 17 residues. The junction had 7 bases not matched to a gene; V was cut back by 3 bases and J by 2 bases. Germline CDR1 MGHDK, CDR2 SYGVNS. As DNA, the CDR3 is TGTGCCAGCAGTGAGGGACAGACAATCCCCTATAATTCACCCCTCCACTTT. Translated, it gives CASSEGQTIPYNSPLHF.

This clone was seen once. V gene TRBV24-1 combines with J gene TRBJ2-7; weak D call: TRBD2 (6 bases). V gave up 2 bases and J gave up 6 bases, with 16 bases separating them. Germline CDR1 is KGHDR and CDR2 is SFDVKD. There are 15 residues in the CDR3. CDR3 nucleotides: TGTGCCACCAGTGATTCGACGGGAGTCGCGGCCGAGCAGTACTTC. It encodes CATSDSTGVAAEQYF.

This rearrangement joins TRBV3-1 (or the pseudogene TRBV3-2) to TRBJ2-1; 10 nucleotides line up with TRBD2. This CDR3 contains 15 residues. Germline assignment: CDR1 LGHDT and CDR2 YNNKEL (reference sequence). V lost 1 base, J lost 10 bases, and 7 bases stayed unmatched. The CDR3 loop reads CASSQVNSGGMEQFF. The CDR3, as DNA: TGTGCCAGCAGCCAAGTTAATAGCGGGGGGATGGAGCAGTTCTTC.

CDR3 bases: TGCGCCGGAGGGACAGGGGGCCACGAGCAGTACTTC. Its translation: CAGGTGGHEQYF. The chain employs TRBV10-2 and TRBJ2-7; 12 bases fit TRBD1. The germline V gene has CDR1 WSHSY and CDR2 SAAADI. The CDR3 covers 12 residues. The V segment lost 11 bases and the J segment 5 bases; nucleotides outside the gene matches: 4.

The chain recombines TRBV5-6 with TRBJ1-3; 7 positions agree with TRBD1. The CDR3 contains 16 residues. With 2 bases clipped from V and 0 bases from J, the junction kept 5 bases outside the gene matches. Germline loops: CDR1 SGHDT, CDR2 YYEEEE. CDR3 residues: CASSLRDRTSGNTIYF. The CDR3 coding sequence is TGTGCCAGCAGCTTAAGGGACAGAACCTCTGGAAACACCATATATTTT.

The chain has TRBV6-5 and TRBJ2-1; 10 bases fit TRBD1. The V segment lost 10 bases and the J segment 3 bases; nucleotides outside the gene matches: 3. Germline CDR1 MNHEY, CDR2 SVGAGI. The CDR3 loop spans 13 amino acids. CDR3 region: CATGQGVYNEQFF. CDR3 DNA: TGTGCCACCGGACAGGGGGTCTACAATGAGCAGTTCTTC.

This clone was seen more than once but under ten times. J is TRBJ1-6 and V is TRBV5-1; 8 bases match TRBD1. V trimming: 2 bases; J trimming: 6 bases; junction bases outside the gene matches: 4. Germline-derived CDR1 and CDR2 are SGHRS and YFSETQ. The CDR3 is 15 residues long. CDR3 nucleotide sequence: TGCGCCAGCAGCTTTCAGGGGGCAATTAATTCACCCCTCCACTTT. It specifies CASSFQGAINSPLHF. Using reference TRBV5-1 and TRBJ1-6 for the parts outside the CDR3, the full variable domain is KAGVTQTPRYLIKTRGQQVTLSCSPISGHRSVSWYQQTPGQGLQFLFEYFSETQRNKGNFPGRFSGRQFSNSRSEMNVSTLELGDSALYLCASSFQGAINSPLHFGNGTRLTVT.

The CDR3 region is CASSISVNTGELFF. The DNA for the CDR3 is TGTGCCAGTAGTATATCAGTAAACACCGGGGAGCTGTTTTTT. The V and J genes are TRBV19 and TRBJ2-2; D is undetermined. This CDR3 has 14 amino acids. Germline loops: CDR1 LNHDA, CDR2 SQIVND (reference sequence). Trimming cost V 2 bases and J 2 bases, with 6 bases left between them. Full variable domain (outside the CDR3, taken from reference TRBV19 and TRBJ2-2): DGGITQSPKYLFRKEGQNVTLSCEQNLNHDAMYWYRQDPGQGLRLIYYSQIVNDFQKGDIAEGYSVSREKKESFPLTVTSAQKNPTAFYLCASSISVNTGELFFGEGSRLTVL.

The J gene is TRBJ2-3, the V gene TRBV3-1 (or the pseudogene TRBV3-2); TRBD1 agrees at 8 bases. Germline V gene sequence: CDR1 LGHDT, CDR2 YNNKEL (reference sequence). The V and J ends lost 2 bases and 1 base, in that order; junction bases with no gene match: 5. CDR3 length equals 16 residues. For the CDR3, the DNA is TGTGCCAGCAGCCAAAATGACAGGGGCGGCACAGATACGCAGTATTTT. It encodes CASSQNDRGGTDTQYF.

This clone was seen just once. V gene TRBV5-1 combines with J gene TRBJ1-3, with D maybe TRBD1 (5 bases). Germline V gives CDR1 SGHRS, CDR2 YFSETQ. The CDR3 runs 16 residues. Trimming left V 0 bases short and J 0 bases short, with 10 bases between. The DNA for the CDR3 is TGCGCCAGCAGCTTGGAGCCTAGGGGCTCTGGAAACACCATATATTTT. The encoded protein is CASSLEPRGSGNTIYF.

The chain joins TRBV3-1 (or the pseudogene TRBV3-2) to TRBJ2-7; TRBD2 aligns across 11 bases. V was clipped by 4 bases and J by 5 bases; unmatched bases: 7. Germline V CDR1 and CDR2: LGHDT, YNNKEL (reference sequence). This CDR3 contains 15 residues. CDR3 protein: CASSRLAGGQDEQYF. CDR3 coding DNA: TGTGCCAGCAGCCGCTTAGCGGGGGGGCAGGACGAGCAGTACTTC.

This chain connects TRBV6-6 to TRBJ1-6, with no clear D. This CDR3 is built from 13 residues. The germline V and J ends were trimmed by 5 bases and 13 bases, with 15 bases remaining between them. Germline lookup yields CDR1 MNHNY and CDR2 SVGAGI (reference sequence). Written as DNA, the CDR3 is TGTGCCAGCAGTCCCCACCCAGGCGCCCCCCTCCACTTT. It translates to CASSPHPGAPLHF.

Turning to this clone: Other DNA sequences from this sample encode an identical CDR3 as well. The genes are TRBV7-8 and TRBJ2-1; the D gene is possibly TRBD1 (5 bases). The V end was cut by 5 bases, the J end by 4 bases, with 12 bases between. This CDR3 comprises 14 residues. Looked up from germline, CDR1 is SGHVS and CDR2 is FQNEAQ. The CDR3 here is CASSLTGGYNEQFF. As DNA, the CDR3 is TGTGCCAGCAGCCTAACAGGCGGATACAATGAGCAGTTCTTC.

This clone was detected once. The chain links TRBV30 to TRBJ1-1; the D gene is possibly TRBD1 (5 bases). Trimming removed 3 bases at V and 1 base at J, with 9 bases between. Germline V gene sequence: CDR1 GTSNPN, CDR2 SVGIG (reference sequence). The CDR3 spans 13 residues. The CDR3 here is CAWSWGWNTEAFF. DNA of the CDR3: TGTGCCTGGAGCTGGGGCTGGAACACTGAAGCTTTCTTT.

This chain connects TRBV7-8 to TRBJ1-1; 7 positions match TRBD1. This CDR3 has 17 residues. V was clipped by 5 bases and J by 0 bases; unmatched bases: 12. Germline V lookup: CDR1 SGHVS, CDR2 FQNEAQ. CDR3 in amino acids: CASSDDRAHLLNTEAFF. DNA for the CDR3: TGTGCCAGCAGCGACGACAGGGCCCATCTACTGAACACTGAAGCTTTCTTT.

This clone was seen just once. V gene TRBV10-2 combines with J gene TRBJ2-7, with 8 nucleotides matching TRBD1. The CDR3 loop spans 15 amino acids. Germline CDR1 is WSHSY and CDR2 is SAAADI. The J segment lost 2 bases and the V segment lost 6 bases, leaving 9 bases of the junction unmatched. CDR3 DNA sequence: TGCGCCAGCAGCGGTAGACAGGGGTGGACCTACGAGCAGTACTTC. It yields the protein CASSGRQGWTYEQYF.

The chain carries TRBV6-4 and TRBJ2-1, with 10 bases fitting TRBD2. This CDR3 spans 15 amino acids. V lost 3 bases and J lost 8; bases outside the gene matches: 7. Germline CDR1 reads MRHNA; CDR2 reads SNTAGT. CDR3 DNA: TGTGCCAGCAGTGAGCGGGTCGGGACTAGCGATGAGCAGTTCTTC. It codes for CASSERVGTSDEQFF.

As for this clone: In the same sample, other DNA sequences code for this CDR3. The chain employs TRBV20-1 and TRBJ2-3; D may be TRBD1 (6 bases). Per germline, CDR1 DFQATT and CDR2 SNEGSKA (reference sequence). The CDR3 is 11 residues long. Trimming took 6 bases from V and 6 from J, leaving 10 bases between them. The CDR3 protein is CSAERGDTQYF. The DNA for the CDR3 is TGCAGTGCAGAGAGGGGGGATACGCAGTATTTT.

This clone came up once. CDR3 DNA: TGCAGCGTTGAAGCCCCGACAGGGCCAACCGGGGAGCTGTTTTTT. Translating it yields CSVEAPTGPTGELFF. The V gene is TRBV29-1, the J gene TRBJ2-2; TRBD1 aligns across 7 bases. This CDR3 has 15 residues. The J segment lost 5 bases and the V segment lost 1 base, leaving 7 bases of the junction unmatched. Germline V CDR1 and CDR2: SQVTM, ANQGSEA.

The chain joins TRBV6-5 to TRBJ1-2; 7 bases are shared with TRBD1. The ends lost 5 bases at V and 8 bases at J; junction bases unmatched: 5. The CDR3 is made up of 12 amino acids. Germline V gives CDR1 MNHEY, CDR2 SVGAGI. The CDR3 DNA is TGTGCCAGCAGTCGTGAGGGGGCGGGCTACACCTTC. Encoded protein: CASSREGAGYTF.

J is TRBJ1-2 and V is TRBV23-1; TRBD1 matches at 8 bases. TRBV23-1 is noted as an ORF with a role that remains uncertain. This CDR3 contains 14 residues. J lost 4 bases, V lost 4 bases, and 5 bases had no gene match. The CDR3 loop reads CASSRWGTGYGYTF. CDR3 coding DNA: TGCGCCAGCAGTCGATGGGGGACAGGCTATGGCTACACCTTC.

The CDR3 loop is CASSLGPGGGTEQFF. CDR3 in DNA: TGCGCCAGCAGCCTAGGACCTGGCGGGGGAACTGAGCAGTTCTTC. V and J are TRBV5-1 and TRBJ2-1, with TRBD2 identical over 7 bases. This CDR3 has 15 residues. Per the germline V gene, CDR1 is SGHRS and CDR2 is YFSETQ. V gave up 4 bases and J gave up 9 bases; unmatched junction bases: 13.